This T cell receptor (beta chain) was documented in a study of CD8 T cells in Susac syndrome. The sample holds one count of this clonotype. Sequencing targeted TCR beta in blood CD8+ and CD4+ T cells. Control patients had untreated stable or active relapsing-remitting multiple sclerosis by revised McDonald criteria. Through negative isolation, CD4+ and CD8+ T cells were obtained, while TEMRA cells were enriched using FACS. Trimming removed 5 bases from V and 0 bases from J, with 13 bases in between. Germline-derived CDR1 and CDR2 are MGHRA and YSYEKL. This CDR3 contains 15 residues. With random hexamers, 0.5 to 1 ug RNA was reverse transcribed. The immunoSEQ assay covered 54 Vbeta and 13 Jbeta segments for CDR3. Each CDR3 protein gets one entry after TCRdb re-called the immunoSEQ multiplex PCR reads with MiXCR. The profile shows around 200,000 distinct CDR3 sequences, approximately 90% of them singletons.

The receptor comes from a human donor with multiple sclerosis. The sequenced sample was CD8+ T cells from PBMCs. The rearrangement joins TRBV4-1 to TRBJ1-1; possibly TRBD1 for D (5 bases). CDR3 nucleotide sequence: TGCGCCAGCAGCTCCGGGACCGCTCTGAACACTGAAGCTTTCTTT. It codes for CASSSGTALNTEAFF.